This record covers a single TCR beta chain. The authors' processing: Using reference gene primer amplification, nucleated cell counts were estimated. Sequenced by immunoSEQ multiplex PCR; TCRdb stores in-frame clones only, minus some. V, J and clone size were drawn from that table, and D and trimming were deduced from the DNA. The sample shows more than 110,000 clones, approximately 80% of them seen only once. This sample was taken from a study of blood T cell repertoires in COVID-19. Those who participated ranged in age from roughly 18 to 89 years and resided in 20 to 30 US areas. Self-reported history from a screening survey and questionnaire set each donor's cohort. Someone with COVID-19 had been met by exposed participants within 2 weeks before study entry. The TCR originated in a woman between 18 and 30 years old who had been exposed to COVID-19. The sample was PBMCs or T cells enriched from blood (not recorded which).

The CDR3 protein is CASSLGQGWAYEQYF. CDR3 bases: TGTGCCAGCAGCTTAGGACAGGGATGGGCCTACGAGCAGTACTTC. This rearrangement joins TRBV5-4 to TRBJ2-7, with 8 bases matching TRBD1. CDR3 length equals 15 residues. The germline CDR1 and CDR2 sequences are SGHNT and YYREEE (reference sequence). V lost 2 bases and J lost 2; bases outside the gene matches: 6.